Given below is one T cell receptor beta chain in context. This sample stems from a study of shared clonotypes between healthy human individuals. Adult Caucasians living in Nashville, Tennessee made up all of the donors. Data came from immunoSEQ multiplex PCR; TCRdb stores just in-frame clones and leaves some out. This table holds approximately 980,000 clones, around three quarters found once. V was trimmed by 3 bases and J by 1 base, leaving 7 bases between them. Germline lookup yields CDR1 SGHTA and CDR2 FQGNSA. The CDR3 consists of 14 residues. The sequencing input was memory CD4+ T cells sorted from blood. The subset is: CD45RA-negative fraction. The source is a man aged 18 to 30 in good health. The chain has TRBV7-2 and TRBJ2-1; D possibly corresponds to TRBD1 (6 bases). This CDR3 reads CASSFDRSYNEQFF. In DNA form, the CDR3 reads TGTGCCAGCAGCTTTGACAGGTCCTACAATGAGCAGTTCTTC.